This is a list of T cell receptor beta chains from one sample in a study of T cells after posttransplantation cyclophosphamide. This table comes from immunoSEQ multiplex PCR, and its TCRdb copy is limited to in-frame clones, with some not included. The table shows 11,000 or so clones, with roughly 1.9% occurring only once. The input for sequencing was PBMCs, taken after allogeneic stem cell transplant with posttransplant cyclophosphamide. These receptors came from a male patient aged 30 to 39 who received an allogeneic stem cell transplant from a related donor, was CMV-positive, and had no GVHD. A share of the T cells may be of graft donor origin. Each CDR3 is given with its conserved first and last residue. The order of the fields is D gene, J gene, clone size, V gene, CDR3 protein, CDR3 DNA. D genes are given only for firm matches. A row's size may be missing; if present it is once, few, many or a size class.

>NA|TRBJ1-5|few|TRBV6-1
CASSETEGGRQPQHF
TGTGCCAGCAGTGAAACAGAAGGAGGTCGGCAGCCCCAGCATTTT
>NA|TRBJ1-1|few|TRBV29-1
CSVEDRATEAFF
TGCAGCGTTGAAGACAGGGCCACTGAAGCTTTCTTT
>NA|TRBJ1-1|few|TRBV5-4
CASSLGGGTEAFF
TGTGCCAGCAGCTTGGGGGGGGGCACTGAAGCTTTCTTT
>NA|TRBJ2-1|NA|TRBV5-4
CASSQIPNEQFF
TGTGCCAGCAGCCAAATTCCAAATGAGCAGTTCTTC
>TRBD2|TRBJ2-1|NA|TRBV19
CASRDGGGVNEQFF
TGTGCCAGTAGAGACGGCGGGGGGGTCAATGAGCAGTTCTTC
>NA|TRBJ2-5|few|TRBV5-4
CASSSGQREETQYF
TGTGCCAGCAGCTCGGGGCAGCGGGAAGAGACCCAGTACTTC
>TRBD1|TRBJ1-1|NA|TRBV7-3
CASSSRAPGQGITEAFF
TGTGCCAGCAGCTCGAGAGCCCCGGGACAGGGGATCACTGAAGCTTTCTTT
>TRBD1|TRBJ1-6|few|TRBV5-1
CASSLPGQGDTPLHF
TGCGCCAGCAGCTTGCCGGGACAGGGAGACACACCCCTCCACTTT
>NA|TRBJ2-5|few|TRBV18
CASSSPSVQETQYF
TGTGCCAGCTCATCCCCTAGCGTCCAAGAGACCCAGTACTTC
>TRBD2|TRBJ2-1|NA|TRBV5-4
CASNNRAGGGDEQFF
TGTGCCAGCAATAATAGAGCGGGGGGCGGAGATGAGCAGTTCTTC
>NA|TRBJ2-7|few|TRBV9
CASSVGDTGGNEQYF
TGTGCCAGCAGCGTAGGGGACACGGGTGGGAACGAGCAGTACTTC
>NA|TRBJ1-1|few|TRBV6-5
CASSYHKPSTGSATFF
TGTGCCAGCAGTTACCACAAACCATCTACAGGGAGCGCCACTTTCTTT
>NA|TRBJ2-6|few|TRBV7-2
CASSLPGYSSGANVLTF
TGTGCCAGCAGCTTACCAGGGTACTCCTCTGGGGCCAACGTCCTGACTTTC
>TRBD1|TRBJ1-5|few|TRBV2
CASSVRDRGGNQPQHF
TGTGCCAGCAGTGTACGGGACAGGGGCGGCAATCAGCCCCAGCATTTT
>TRBD1|TRBJ2-4|few|TRBV18
CASSPMVGQGLGIQYF
TGTGCCAGCTCACCGATGGTGGGACAGGGGTTAGGGATTCAGTACTTC
>TRBD1|TRBJ2-3|NA|TRBV13
CASSLPWTGRWGDTQYF
TGTGCCAGCAGCTTACCCTGGACAGGGCGGTGGGGAGATACGCAGTATTTT
>NA|TRBJ2-2|few|TRBV6-6
CASSPNTGELFF
TGTGCCAGCTCTCCGAACACCGGGGAGCTGTTTTTT
>TRBD2|TRBJ2-7|NA|TRBV7-9
CASSHTSGGAIHEQYF
TGTGCCAGCAGTCATACTAGCGGGGGGGCCATCCACGAGCAGTACTTC
>TRBD2|TRBJ2-1|few|TRBV14
CASSHLAGDNEQFF
TGTGCCAGCAGCCATCTAGCGGGGGACAATGAGCAGTTCTTC
>NA|TRBJ2-5|NA|TRBV28
CASSFYPQGTMETQYF
TGTGCCAGCAGTTTCTATCCTCAGGGGACTATGGAGACCCAGTACTTC
>TRBD1|TRBJ1-1|few|TRBV18
CASSPGQGIGTEAFF
TGTGCCAGCTCACCGGGACAGGGAATTGGGACTGAAGCTTTCTTT
>NA|TRBJ2-1|few|TRBV5-6
CASAPVMDNEQFF
TGTGCCAGCGCTCCGGTCATGGACAATGAGCAGTTCTTC
>NA|TRBJ2-1|NA|TRBV19
CASRRDFNSYNEQFF
TGTGCCAGTCGCCGGGACTTCAACTCCTACAATGAGCAGTTCTTC
>NA|TRBJ1-5|few|TRBV6-1
CASSGGTGTHLSNQPQHF
TGTGCCAGCAGTGGAGGTACAGGGACCCACTTGAGCAATCAGCCCCAGCATTTT
>NA|TRBJ1-4|NA|TRBV6-5
CASSPGAEKLFF
TGTGCCAGCTCTCCAGGGGCTGAAAAACTGTTTTTT
>NA|TRBJ2-5|NA|TRBV4-1
CASSPGWAWQETQYF
TGCGCCAGCAGCCCAGGGTGGGCTTGGCAAGAGACCCAGTACTTC
>NA|TRBJ2-7|NA|TRBV10-1
CASMGDLESEQYF
TGCGCCAGCATGGGGGACTTGGAATCCGAGCAGTACTTC
>NA|TRBJ2-2|few|TRBV5-6
CASSFSRNTGELFF
TGTGCCAGCAGCTTTAGCAGGAACACCGGGGAGCTGTTTTTT
>TRBD2|TRBJ2-1|few|TRBV6-4
CASSDSGGRVNNEQFF
TGTGCCAGCAGTGACTCCGGGGGGAGGGTTAACAATGAGCAGTTCTTC
>NA|TRBJ2-5|NA|TRBV7-6
CASSRRAGYQETQYF
TGTGCCAGCAGTCGACGGGCGGGGTATCAAGAGACCCAGTACTTC
>NA|TRBJ2-3|NA|TRBV5-4
CASSTPSGSTDTQYF
TGTGCCAGCAGCACGCCGAGCGGGAGCACAGATACGCAGTATTTT
>NA|TRBJ2-2|few|TRBV30
CAWSFLELELFF
TGTGCCTGGAGTTTCCTTGAGCTAGAGCTGTTTTTT
>TRBD2|TRBJ2-7|NA|TRBV7-9
CASSSEISTSGTHYEQYF
TGTGCCAGCAGCTCCGAAATATCGACTAGCGGGACCCACTACGAGCAGTACTTC
>TRBD1|TRBJ1-2|few|TRBV7-8
CASSLRDRGFFGGYTF
TGTGCCAGCAGTCTCCGGGACAGGGGATTCTTCGGGGGCTACACCTTC
>NA|TRBJ1-4|few|TRBV4-2
CASSQVAATNEKLFF
TGTGCCAGCAGCCAAGTAGCGGCAACTAATGAAAAACTGTTTTTT
>TRBD2|TRBJ2-3|NA|TRBV19
CASSGPGLVTDTQYF
TGTGCCAGTAGTGGACCGGGACTAGTGACAGATACGCAGTATTTT
>NA|TRBJ2-3|few|TRBV10-1
CASSDGYTQYF
TGCGCCAGCAGTGACGGGTATACGCAGTATTTT
>TRBD2|TRBJ2-5|few|TRBV2
CASIRFLAGGPGETQYF
TGTGCCAGCATTCGGTTTTTAGCGGGAGGGCCTGGGGAGACCCAGTACTTC
>NA|TRBJ1-1|NA|TRBV5-1
CASSLYRNTEAFF
TGCGCCAGCAGCTTGTATAGGAACACTGAAGCTTTCTTT
>NA|TRBJ2-3|few|TRBV7-3
CASSIAALGVSTQYF
TGTGCCAGCAGCATAGCGGCTCTAGGGGTAAGTACGCAGTATTTT
>TRBD2|TRBJ2-7|NA|TRBV27
CASSSRDTSGVSYEQYF
TGTGCCAGCAGTTCTAGGGATACTAGCGGCGTCTCCTACGAGCAGTACTTC
>TRBD1|TRBJ2-6|few|TRBV7-3
CASSSAGGSGANVLTF
TGTGCCAGCAGCTCTGCAGGGGGCTCTGGGGCCAACGTCCTGACTTTC
>NA|TRBJ2-3|few|TRBV19
CASSIPGQGDTQYF
TGTGCCAGTAGTATCCCAGGGCAAGGGGATACGCAGTATTTT
>TRBD2|TRBJ2-1|few|TRBV6-4
CASSEGTSVGRDEQFF
TGTGCCAGCAGTGAAGGGACTAGCGTGGGACGGGATGAGCAGTTCTTC
>NA|TRBJ2-4|few|TRBV19
CASSIDRAGNLYF
TGTGCCAGTAGTATAGATCGGGCAGGGAATCTGTACTTC